This paragraph covers one TCR beta chain sequence. The data originate from a study of Ad26.COV2.S vaccination and SARS-CoV-2 variants. For the study at large: Ad26.COV2.S arm of COV1001 included the donor.

Measured with immunoSEQ multiplex PCR; TCRdb has only the in-frame clones, and not every one. The table lists about 420,000 clones, approximately 90% of them singletons. Treatment of the sample: 19 received Ad26.COV2.S at low or high dose, single or two shots; roughly five received placebo; per-sample allocation not given. Collection of samples fell on day 63 after the first vaccine or placebo injection. Boston hosted the donor, who was an adult aged 18-55 years. The study used a vaccine consisting of an Ad26 vector that expressed Wuhan-strain SARS-CoV-2 spike. The CDR3 extends over 12 amino acids. The germline V gene has CDR1 SQVTM and CDR2 ANQGSEA. The V gene lost 8 bases and the J gene lost 5 bases, with 15 bases spanning the gap.

This rearrangement joins TRBV29-1 to TRBJ2-5; D could derive from TRBD1 or TRBD2 (7 bases each). The source is a person between 18 and 60 years old who received the Ad26.COV2.S COVID-19 vaccine or a placebo. The input for sequencing was peripheral blood, taken in a trial of Ad26.COV2.S vaccine versus placebo. The CDR3 region has the DNA TGCAGCTCCCACAGGGGAGGGGAGACCCAGTACTTC. As protein: CSSHRGGETQYF.